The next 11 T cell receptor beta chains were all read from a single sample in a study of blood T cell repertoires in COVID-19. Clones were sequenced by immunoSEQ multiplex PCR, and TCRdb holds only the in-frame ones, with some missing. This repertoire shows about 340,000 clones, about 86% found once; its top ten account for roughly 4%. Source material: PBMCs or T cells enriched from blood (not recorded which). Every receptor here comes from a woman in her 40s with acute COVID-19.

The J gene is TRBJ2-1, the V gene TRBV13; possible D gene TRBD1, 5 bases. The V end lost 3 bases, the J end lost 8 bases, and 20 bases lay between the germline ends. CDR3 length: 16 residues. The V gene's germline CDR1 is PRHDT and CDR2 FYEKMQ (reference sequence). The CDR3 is CASSFLLGELADEQFF. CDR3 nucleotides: TGTGCCAGCAGCTTCTTATTAGGGGAATTAGCCGATGAGCAGTTCTTC. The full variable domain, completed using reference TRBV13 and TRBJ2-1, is AAGVIQSPRHLIKEKRETATLKCYPIPRHDTVYWYQQGPGQDPQFLISFYEKMQSDKGSIPDRFSAQQFSDYHSELNMSSLELGDSALYFCASSFLLGELADEQFFGPGTRLTVL.

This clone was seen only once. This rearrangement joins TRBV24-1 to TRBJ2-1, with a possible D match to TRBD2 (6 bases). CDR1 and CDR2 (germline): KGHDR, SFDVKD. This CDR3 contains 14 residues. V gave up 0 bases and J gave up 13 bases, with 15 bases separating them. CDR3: CATSDLADGTSQFF. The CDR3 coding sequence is TGTGCCACCAGTGATTTGGCGGACGGGACTTCCCAGTTCTTC.

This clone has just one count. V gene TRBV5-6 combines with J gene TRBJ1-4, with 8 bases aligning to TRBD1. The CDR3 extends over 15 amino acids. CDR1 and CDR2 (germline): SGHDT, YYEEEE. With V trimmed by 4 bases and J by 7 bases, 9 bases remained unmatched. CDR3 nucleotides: TGTGCCAGCAGCCCCTTCGGACAGGGTGGTGAAAAACTGTTTTTT. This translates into CASSPFGQGGEKLFF.

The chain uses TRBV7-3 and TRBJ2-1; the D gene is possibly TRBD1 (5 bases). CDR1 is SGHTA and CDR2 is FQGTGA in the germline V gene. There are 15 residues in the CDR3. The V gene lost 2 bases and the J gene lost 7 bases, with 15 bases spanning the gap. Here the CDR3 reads CASSLLSQGGNEQFF. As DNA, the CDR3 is TGTGCCAGCAGCTTACTGTCGCAGGGTGGGAATGAGCAGTTCTTC.

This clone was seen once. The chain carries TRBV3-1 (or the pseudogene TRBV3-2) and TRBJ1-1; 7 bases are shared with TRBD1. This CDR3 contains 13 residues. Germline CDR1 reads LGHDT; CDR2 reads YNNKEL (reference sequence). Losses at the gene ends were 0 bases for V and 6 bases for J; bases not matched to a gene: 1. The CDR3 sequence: CASSQDDRAEAFF. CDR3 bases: TGTGCCAGCAGCCAAGACGACAGGGCTGAAGCTTTCTTT.

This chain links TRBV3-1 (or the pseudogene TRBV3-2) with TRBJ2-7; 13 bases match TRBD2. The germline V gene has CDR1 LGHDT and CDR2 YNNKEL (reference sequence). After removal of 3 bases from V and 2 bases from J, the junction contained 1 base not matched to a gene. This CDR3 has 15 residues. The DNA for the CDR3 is TGTGCCAGCAGCCACGGACTAGCGGGGGCCTACGAGCAGTACTTC. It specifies CASSHGLAGAYEQYF.

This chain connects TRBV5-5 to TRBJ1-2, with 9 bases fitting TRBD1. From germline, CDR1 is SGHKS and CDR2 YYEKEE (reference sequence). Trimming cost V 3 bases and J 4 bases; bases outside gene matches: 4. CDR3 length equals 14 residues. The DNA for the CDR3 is TGTGCCAGCAGCTGGGAGGACAGGGGCTATGGCTACACCTTC. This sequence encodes CASSWEDRGYGYTF.

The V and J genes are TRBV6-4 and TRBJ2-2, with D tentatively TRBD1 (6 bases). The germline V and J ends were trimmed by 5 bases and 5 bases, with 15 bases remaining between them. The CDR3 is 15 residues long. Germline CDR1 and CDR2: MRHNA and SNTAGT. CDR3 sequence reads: CASSKGDKRTGELFF. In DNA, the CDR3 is TGTGCCAGCAGTAAAGGGGACAAGCGAACCGGGGAGCTGTTTTTT.

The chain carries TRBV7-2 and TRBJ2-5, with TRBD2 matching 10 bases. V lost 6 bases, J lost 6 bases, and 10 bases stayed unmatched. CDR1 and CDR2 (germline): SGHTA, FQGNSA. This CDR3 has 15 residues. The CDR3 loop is CASRAIAGGGKTQYF. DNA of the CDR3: TGTGCCAGCAGGGCAATAGCGGGGGGCGGGAAGACCCAGTACTTC.

The CDR3 nucleotides are TGCGCCAGCAGAGAGGTAACTGGCTACACCTTC. It yields the protein CASREVTGYTF. The rearrangement uses TRBV5-1 and TRBJ1-2, with no clear D. The V gene's germline CDR1 is SGHRS and CDR2 YFSETQ. There are 11 residues in the CDR3. The V end lost 5 bases, the J end lost 7 bases, and 9 bases lay between the germline ends. Full variable domain (rest looked up from reference TRBV5-1 and TRBJ1-2): KAGVTQTPRYLIKTRGQQVTLSCSPISGHRSVSWYQQTPGQGLQFLFEYFSETQRNKGNFPGRFSGRQFSNSRSEMNVSTLELGDSALYLCASREVTGYTFGSGTRLTVV.

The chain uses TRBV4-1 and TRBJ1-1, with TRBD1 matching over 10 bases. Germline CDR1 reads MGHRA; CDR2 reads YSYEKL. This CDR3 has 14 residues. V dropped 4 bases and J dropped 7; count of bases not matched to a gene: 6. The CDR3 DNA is TGCGCCAGCAGCCTAGAGGACAGGGGGGGTGAAGCTTTCTTT. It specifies CASSLEDRGGEAFF.